This T cell receptor (beta chain) was captured by sequencing in a study of T-cell memory formation after mild COVID-19. Findings and caveats of the study: Mainly in CM and EM were contracting CD4+ clones; CD8+ were in EMRA.

Germline lookup yields CDR1 SEHNR and CDR2 FQNEAQ (reference sequence). J gave up 5 bases and V 6 bases, and 10 bases lay outside the gene matches. This CDR3 is 15 amino acids long. TCRdb called the 5' RACE reads again in MiXCR, with one record for every CDR3 protein. Here the sample spans approximately 350,000 distinct CDR3 sequences, around 30% being singletons. This clonotype was recorded many times. The antigen is undetermined. The chain couples TRBV7-9 to TRBJ2-7; TRBD2 aligns across 10 bases. The TCR originated in an adult woman who had mild COVID-19 (a few samples of this study predate the infection). Cell type and time point are not known. The sequenced sample consisted of PBMCs or a T cell subset sorted from them (not recorded which). The CDR3 bases are TGTGCCAGCAGGAAAGCGGGAGGGCCCCCGGACGAGCAGTACTTC. Amino acids: CASRKAGGPPDEQYF.